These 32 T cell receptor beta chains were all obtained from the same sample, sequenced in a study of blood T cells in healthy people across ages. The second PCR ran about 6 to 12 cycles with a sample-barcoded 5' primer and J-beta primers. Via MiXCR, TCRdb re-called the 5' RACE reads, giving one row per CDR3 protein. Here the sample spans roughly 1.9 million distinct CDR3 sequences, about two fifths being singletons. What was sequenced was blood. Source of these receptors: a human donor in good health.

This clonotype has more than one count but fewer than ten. CDR3 sequence: CASSQDWAGSYEQYF. CDR3 bases: TGTGCCAGCAGCCAAGATTGGGCTGGCTCCTACGAGCAGTACTTC. This chain links TRBV4-2 with TRBJ2-7; D ambiguous. CDR1 and CDR2 (germline): LGHNA, YNFKEQ. The CDR3 totals 15 residues. Trimming left V 0 bases short and J 0 bases short, with 9 bases between.

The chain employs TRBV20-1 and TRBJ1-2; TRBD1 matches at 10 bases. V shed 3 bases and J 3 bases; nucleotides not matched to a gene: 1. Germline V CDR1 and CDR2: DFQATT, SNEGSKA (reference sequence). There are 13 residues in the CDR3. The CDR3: CSASGTGDYGYTF. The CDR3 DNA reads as TGCAGTGCTAGTGGGACAGGGGACTATGGCTACACCTTC.

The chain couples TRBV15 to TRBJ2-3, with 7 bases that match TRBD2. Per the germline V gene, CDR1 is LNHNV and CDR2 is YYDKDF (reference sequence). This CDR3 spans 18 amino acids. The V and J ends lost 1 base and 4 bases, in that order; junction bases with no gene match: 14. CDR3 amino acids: CATSRGALEREMSDTQYF. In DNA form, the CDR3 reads TGTGCCACCAGCAGAGGAGCCTTGGAGCGGGAAATGTCAGATACGCAGTATTTT.

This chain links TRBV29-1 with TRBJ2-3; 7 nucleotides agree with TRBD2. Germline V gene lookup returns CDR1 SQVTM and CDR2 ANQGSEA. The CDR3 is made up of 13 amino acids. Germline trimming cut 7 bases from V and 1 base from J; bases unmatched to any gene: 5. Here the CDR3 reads CSGRLAGTDTQYF. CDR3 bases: TGCAGCGGTAGACTAGCTGGCACAGATACGCAGTATTTT.

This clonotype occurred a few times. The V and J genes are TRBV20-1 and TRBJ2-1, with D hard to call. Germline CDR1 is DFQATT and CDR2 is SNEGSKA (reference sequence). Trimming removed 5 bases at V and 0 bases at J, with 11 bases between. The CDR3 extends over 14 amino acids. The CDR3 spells CSAPLSSSYNEQFF. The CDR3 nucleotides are TGCAGTGCTCCTCTATCTAGCTCCTACAATGAGCAGTTCTTC.

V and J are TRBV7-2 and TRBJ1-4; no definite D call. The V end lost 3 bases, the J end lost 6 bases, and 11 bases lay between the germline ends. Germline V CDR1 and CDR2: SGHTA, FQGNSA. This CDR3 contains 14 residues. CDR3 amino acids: CASSLAGAYEKLFF. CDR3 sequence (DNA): TGTGCCAGCAGCTTGGCGGGCGCGTATGAAAAACTGTTTTTT.

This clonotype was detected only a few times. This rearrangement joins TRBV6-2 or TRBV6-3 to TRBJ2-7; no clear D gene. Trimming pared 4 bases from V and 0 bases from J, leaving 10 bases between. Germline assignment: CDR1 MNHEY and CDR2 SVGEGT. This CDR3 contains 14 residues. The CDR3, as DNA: TGTGCCAGCAGTTCCCCCCAGATCTCCTACGAGCAGTACTTC. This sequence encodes CASSSPQISYEQYF.

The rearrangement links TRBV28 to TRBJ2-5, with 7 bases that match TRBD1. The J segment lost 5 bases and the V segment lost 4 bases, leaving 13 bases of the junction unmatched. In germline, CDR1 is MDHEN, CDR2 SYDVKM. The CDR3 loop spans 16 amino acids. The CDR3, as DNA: TGTGCCAGCAGTTCGCCCGACAGGGTTCACCTGGAGACCCAGTACTTC. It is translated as CASSSPDRVHLETQYF.

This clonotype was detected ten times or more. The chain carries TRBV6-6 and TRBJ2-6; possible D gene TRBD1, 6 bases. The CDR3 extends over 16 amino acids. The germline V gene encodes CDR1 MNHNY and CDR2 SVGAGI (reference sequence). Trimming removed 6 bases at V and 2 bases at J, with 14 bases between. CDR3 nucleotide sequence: TGTGCCAGCAGCTATACAGGGATTGCTGGGGCCAACGTCCTGACTTTC. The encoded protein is CASSYTGIAGANVLTF.

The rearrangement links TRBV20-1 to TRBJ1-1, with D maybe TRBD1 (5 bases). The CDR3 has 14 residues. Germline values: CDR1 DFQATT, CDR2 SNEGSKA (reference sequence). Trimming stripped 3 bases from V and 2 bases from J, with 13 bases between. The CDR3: CSASGTASNTEAFF. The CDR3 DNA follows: TGCAGTGCTAGTGGGACCGCAAGCAACACTGAAGCTTTCTTT.

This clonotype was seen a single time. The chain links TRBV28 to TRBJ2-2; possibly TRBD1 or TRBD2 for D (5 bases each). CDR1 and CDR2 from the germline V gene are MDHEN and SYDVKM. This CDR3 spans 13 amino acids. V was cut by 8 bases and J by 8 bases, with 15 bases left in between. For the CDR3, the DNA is TGTGCCAGCCAAGGGACCCTACAAGGGGAGCTGTTTTTT. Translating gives CASQGTLQGELFF.

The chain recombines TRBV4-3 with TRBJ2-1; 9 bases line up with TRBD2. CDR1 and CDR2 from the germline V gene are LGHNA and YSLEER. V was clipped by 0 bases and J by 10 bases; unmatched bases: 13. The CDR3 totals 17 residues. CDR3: CASSQDNGAGGYREQFF. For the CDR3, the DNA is TGCGCCAGCAGCCAAGATAACGGAGCGGGGGGCTACAGAGAGCAGTTCTTC.

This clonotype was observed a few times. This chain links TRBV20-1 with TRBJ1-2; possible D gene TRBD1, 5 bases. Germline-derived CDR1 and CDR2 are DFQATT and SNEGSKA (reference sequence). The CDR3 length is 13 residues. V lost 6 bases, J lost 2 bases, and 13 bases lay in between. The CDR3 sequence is CSASGGLNYGYTF. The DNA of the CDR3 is TGCAGTGCCTCGGGGGGATTAAACTATGGCTACACCTTC.

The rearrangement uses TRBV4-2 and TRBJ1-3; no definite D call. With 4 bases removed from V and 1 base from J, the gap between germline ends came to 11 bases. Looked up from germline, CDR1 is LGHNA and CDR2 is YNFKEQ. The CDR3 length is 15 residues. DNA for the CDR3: TGTGCCAGCAGCCTAACCGGGATTTCTGGAAACACCATATATTTT. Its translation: CASSLTGISGNTIYF.

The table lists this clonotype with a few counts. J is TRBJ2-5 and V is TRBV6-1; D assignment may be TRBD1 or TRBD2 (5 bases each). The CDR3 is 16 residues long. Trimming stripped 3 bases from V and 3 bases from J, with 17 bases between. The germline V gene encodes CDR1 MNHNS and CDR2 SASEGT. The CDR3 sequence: CASSEVARDGKETQYF. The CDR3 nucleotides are TGTGCCAGCAGTGAGGTTGCTAGGGACGGCAAAGAGACCCAGTACTTC.

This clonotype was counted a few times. The DNA of the CDR3 is TGTGCCAGCAGTAGACCGATGTACAATGAGCAGTTCTTC. Its translation: CASSRPMYNEQFF. The rearrangement uses TRBV6-6 and TRBJ2-1, with D uncertain. Germline CDR1 reads MNHNY; CDR2 reads SVGAGI (reference sequence). CDR3 size: 13 residues. Trimming removed 5 bases at V and 4 bases at J, with 9 bases between.

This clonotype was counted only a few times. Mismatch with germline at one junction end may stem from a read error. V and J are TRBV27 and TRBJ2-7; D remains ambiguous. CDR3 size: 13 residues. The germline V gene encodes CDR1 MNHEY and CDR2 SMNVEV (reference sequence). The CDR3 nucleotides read TGTGCCAGCAGTTTCCCCATCTCCCACGAGCAGTACTTC. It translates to CASSFPISHEQYF.

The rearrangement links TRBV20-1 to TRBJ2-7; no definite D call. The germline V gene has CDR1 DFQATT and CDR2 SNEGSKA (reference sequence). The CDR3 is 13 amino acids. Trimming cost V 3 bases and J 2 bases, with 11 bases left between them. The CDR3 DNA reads TGCAGTGCTAGGGGTCGTCTCCCCTACGAGCAGTACTTC. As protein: CSARGRLPYEQYF.

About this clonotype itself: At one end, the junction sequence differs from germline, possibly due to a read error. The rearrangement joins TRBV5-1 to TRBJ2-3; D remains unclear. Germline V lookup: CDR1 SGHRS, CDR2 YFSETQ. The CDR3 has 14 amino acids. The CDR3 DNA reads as TGCGCCAGCAGCTTGGCCCCCCGCACAGATGCGCAGTATTTT. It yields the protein CASSLAPRTDAQYF.

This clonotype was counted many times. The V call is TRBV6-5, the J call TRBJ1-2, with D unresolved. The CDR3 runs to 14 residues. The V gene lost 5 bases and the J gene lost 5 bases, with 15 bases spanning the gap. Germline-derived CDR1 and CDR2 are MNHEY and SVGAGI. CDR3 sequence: CASSPGPGSYGYTF. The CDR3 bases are TGTGCCAGCAGTCCCGGCCCCGGTTCGTATGGCTACACCTTC.

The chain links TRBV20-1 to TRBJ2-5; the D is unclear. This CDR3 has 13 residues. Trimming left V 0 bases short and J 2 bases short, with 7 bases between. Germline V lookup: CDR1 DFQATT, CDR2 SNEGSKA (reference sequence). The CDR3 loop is CSARDRAQETQYF. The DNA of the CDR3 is TGCAGTGCTAGAGATCGAGCGCAAGAGACCCAGTACTTC.

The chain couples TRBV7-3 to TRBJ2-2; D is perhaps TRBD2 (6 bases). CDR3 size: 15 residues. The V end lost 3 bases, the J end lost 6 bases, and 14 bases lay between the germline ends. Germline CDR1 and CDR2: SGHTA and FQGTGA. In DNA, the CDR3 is TGTGCCAGCAGCTTCCCCACGGGGGTCCCCGGGGAGCTGTTTTTT. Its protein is CASSFPTGVPGELFF. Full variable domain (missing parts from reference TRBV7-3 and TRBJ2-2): GAGVSQTPSNKVTEKGKYVELRCDPISGHTALYWYRQSLGQGPEFLIYFQGTGAADDSGLPNDRFFAVRPEGSVSTLKIQRTERGDSAVYLCASSFPTGVPGELFFGEGSRLTVL.

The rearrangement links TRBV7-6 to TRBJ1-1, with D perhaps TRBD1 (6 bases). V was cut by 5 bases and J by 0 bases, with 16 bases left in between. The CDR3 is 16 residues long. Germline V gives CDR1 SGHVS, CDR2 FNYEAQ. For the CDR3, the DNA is TGTGCCAGCAGCCCCAGGACAGTCGGCATGAACACTGAAGCTTTCTTT. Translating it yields CASSPRTVGMNTEAFF.

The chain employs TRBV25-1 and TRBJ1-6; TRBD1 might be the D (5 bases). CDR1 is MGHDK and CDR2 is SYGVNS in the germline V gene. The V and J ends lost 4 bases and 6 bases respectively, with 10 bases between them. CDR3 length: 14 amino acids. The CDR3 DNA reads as TGTGCCAGCAGTGCCCCGGGACCTAATTCACCCCTCCACTTT. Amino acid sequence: CASSAPGPNSPLHF.

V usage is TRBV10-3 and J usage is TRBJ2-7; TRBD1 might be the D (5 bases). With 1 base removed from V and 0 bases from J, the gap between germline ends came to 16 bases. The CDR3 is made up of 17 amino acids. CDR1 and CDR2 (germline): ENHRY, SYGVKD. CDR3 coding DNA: TGTGCCATCAGTGAGTTAGAAGAAGGGGATCGCTCCTACGAGCAGTACTTC. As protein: CAISELEEGDRSYEQYF.

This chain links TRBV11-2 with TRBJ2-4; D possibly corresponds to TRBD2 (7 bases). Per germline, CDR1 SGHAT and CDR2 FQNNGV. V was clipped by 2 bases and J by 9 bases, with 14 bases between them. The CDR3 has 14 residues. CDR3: CASSLRGALGIQYF. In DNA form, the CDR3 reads TGTGCCAGCAGCTTACGGGGGGCATTGGGCATTCAGTACTTC. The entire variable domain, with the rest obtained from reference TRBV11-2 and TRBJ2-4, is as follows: EAGVAQSPRYKIIEKRQSVAFWCNPISGHATLYWYQQILGQGPKLLIQFQNNGVVDDSQLPKDRFSAERLKGVDSTLKIQPAKLEDSAVYLCASSLRGALGIQYFGAGTRLSVL.

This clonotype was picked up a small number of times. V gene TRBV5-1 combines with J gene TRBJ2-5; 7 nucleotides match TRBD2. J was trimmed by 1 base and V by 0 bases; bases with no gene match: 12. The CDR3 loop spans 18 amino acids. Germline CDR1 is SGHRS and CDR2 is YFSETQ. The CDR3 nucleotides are TGCGCCAGCAGCTTGGCCCCACTTTCGCGGGGGACCCAAGAGACCCAGTACTTC. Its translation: CASSLAPLSRGTQETQYF.

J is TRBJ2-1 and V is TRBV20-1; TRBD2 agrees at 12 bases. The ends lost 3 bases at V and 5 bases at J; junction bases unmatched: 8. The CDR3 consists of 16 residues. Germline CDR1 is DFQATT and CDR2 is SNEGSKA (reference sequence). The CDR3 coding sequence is TGCAGTGCTAGTAGGCCTAGCGGGGGGGTAGACAATGAGCAGTTCTTC. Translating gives CSASRPSGGVDNEQFF.

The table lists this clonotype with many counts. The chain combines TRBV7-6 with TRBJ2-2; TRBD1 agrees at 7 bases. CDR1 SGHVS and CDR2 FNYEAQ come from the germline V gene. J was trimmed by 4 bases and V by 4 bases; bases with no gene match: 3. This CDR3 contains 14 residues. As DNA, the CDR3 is TGTGCCAGCAGCTCACAGGGGCCCACCGGGGAGCTGTTTTTT. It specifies CASSSQGPTGELFF.

CDR3 sequence reads: CAISKTGEDYNEQFF. In nucleotides, the CDR3 is TGTGCCATCAGTAAGACAGGGGAGGACTACAATGAGCAGTTCTTC. The chain couples TRBV10-3 to TRBJ2-1, with 8 bases identical to TRBD1. The germline CDR1 and CDR2 sequences are ENHRY and SYGVKD. The CDR3 is made up of 15 amino acids. The ends lost 5 bases at V and 3 bases at J; junction bases unmatched: 6.

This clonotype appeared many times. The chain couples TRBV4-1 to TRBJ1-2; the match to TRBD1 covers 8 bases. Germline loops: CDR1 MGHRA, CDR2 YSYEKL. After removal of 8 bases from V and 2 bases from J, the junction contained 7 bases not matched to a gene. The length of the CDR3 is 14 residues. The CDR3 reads CASSPTGENYGYTF. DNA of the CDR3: TGCGCCAGCTCACCGACAGGGGAGAACTATGGCTACACCTTC.

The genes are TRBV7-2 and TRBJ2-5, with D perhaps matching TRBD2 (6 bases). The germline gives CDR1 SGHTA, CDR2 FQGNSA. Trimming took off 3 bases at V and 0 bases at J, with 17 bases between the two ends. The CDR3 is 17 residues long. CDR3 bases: TGTGCCAGCAGCTTTAACCCCCCCTGGAGGGACCAAGAGACCCAGTACTTC. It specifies CASSFNPPWRDQETQYF. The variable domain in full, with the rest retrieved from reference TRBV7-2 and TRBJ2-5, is GAGVSQSPSNKVTEKGKDVELRCDPISGHTALYWYRQSLGQGLEFLIYFQGNSAPDKSGLPSDRFSAERTGGSVSTLTIQRTQQEDSAVYLCASSFNPPWRDQETQYFGPGTRLLVL.